This TCR beta chain comes out of a study of cytomegalovirus exposure and HLA in healthy donors. With respect to this clone: The antigen is not known.

Nominally healthy donors were sampled, though unrecorded immune exposures were likely. Findings and limits, study-wide: Later work showed greater clonal expansion in HLA-associated TCR beta chains than in equally common others. TRBV6-2, TRBV6-3 and some other V segments were unresolvable in 87-base-pair reads.

CDR3 length equals 13 residues. Germline V gene lookup returns CDR1 MNHEY and CDR2 SVGAGI. Trimming took 6 bases from V and 0 from J, leaving 8 bases between them. PCR was performed using 60 Vbeta and 13 Jbeta primers. Data came from immunoSEQ multiplex PCR; TCRdb stores just in-frame clones and leaves some out. The sample consists of about 15,000 clones, about 60% of them appearing once. Sequencing was carried out using PBMCs. The TCR comes from a woman aged 45-60 years in good health and CMV-seropositive. This chain links TRBV6-5 with TRBJ1-1; D may be TRBD1 (5 bases). This chain's CDR3 is CASRETVNTEAFF. The DNA for the CDR3 is TGTGCCAGCAGGGAGACAGTGAACACTGAAGCTTTCTTT.